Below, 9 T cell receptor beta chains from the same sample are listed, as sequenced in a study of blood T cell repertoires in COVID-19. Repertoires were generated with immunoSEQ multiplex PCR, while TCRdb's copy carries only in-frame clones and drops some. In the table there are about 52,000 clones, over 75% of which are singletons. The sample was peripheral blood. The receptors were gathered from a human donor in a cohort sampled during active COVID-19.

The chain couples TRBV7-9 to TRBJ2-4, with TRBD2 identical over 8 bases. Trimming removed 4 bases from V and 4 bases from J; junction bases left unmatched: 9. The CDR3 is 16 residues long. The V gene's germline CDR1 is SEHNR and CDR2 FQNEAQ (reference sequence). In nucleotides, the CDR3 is TGTGCCAGCAGCTCCTTTAGCGGGACATCGAAAAACATTCAGTACTTC. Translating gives CASSSFSGTSKNIQYF.

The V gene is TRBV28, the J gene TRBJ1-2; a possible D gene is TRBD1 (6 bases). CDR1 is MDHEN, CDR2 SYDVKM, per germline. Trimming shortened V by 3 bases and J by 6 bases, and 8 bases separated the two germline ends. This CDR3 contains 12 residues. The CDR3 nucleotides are TGTGCCAGCAGTTTCGGGGGGCATGGCTACACCTTC. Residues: CASSFGGHGYTF.

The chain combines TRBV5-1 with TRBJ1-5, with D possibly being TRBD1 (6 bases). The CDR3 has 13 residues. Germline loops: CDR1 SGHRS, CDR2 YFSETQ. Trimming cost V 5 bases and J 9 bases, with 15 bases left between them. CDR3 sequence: CASRQGRGGPQHF. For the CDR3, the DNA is TGCGCCAGCAGACAGGGTAGAGGGGGGCCCCAGCATTTT.

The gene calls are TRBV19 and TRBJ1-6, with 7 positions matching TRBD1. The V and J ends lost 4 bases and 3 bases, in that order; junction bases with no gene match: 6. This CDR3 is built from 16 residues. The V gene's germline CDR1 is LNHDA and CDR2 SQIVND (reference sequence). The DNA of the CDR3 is TGTGCCAGTAGTAACAGGGACAGCCGCTATAATTCACCCCTCCACTTT. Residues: CASSNRDSRYNSPLHF.

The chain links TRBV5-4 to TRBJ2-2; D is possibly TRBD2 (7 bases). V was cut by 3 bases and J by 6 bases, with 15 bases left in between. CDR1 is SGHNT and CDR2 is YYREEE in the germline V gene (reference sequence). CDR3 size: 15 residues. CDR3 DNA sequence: TGTGCCAGCAGCTGGGGGCAGCGGGATGCCGGGGAGCTGTTTTTT. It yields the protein CASSWGQRDAGELFF. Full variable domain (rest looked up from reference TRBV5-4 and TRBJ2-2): ETGVTQSPTHLIKTRGQQVTLRCSSQSGHNTVSWYQQALGQGPQFIFQYYREEENGRGNFPPRFSGLQFPNYSSELNVNALELDDSALYLCASSWGQRDAGELFFGEGSRLTVL.

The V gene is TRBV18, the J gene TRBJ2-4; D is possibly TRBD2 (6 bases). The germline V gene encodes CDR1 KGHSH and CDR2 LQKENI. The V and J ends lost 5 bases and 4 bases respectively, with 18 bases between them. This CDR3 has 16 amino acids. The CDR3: CASSSISSSVKNIQYF. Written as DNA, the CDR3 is TGTGCCAGCTCATCCATATCGTCTAGCGTAAAAAACATTCAGTACTTC.

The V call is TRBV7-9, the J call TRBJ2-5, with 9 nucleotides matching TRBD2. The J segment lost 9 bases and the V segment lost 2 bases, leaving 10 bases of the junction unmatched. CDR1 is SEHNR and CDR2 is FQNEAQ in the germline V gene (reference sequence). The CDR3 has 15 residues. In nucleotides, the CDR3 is TGTGCCAGCAGCTTACCCGGGACTAGCTCGGGATCCCAGTACTTC. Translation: CASSLPGTSSGSQYF.

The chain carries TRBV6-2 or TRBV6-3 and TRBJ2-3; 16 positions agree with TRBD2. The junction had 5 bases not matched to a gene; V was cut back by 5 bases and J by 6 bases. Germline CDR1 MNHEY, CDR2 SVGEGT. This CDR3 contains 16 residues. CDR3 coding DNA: TGTGCCAGCAGTGTGGGACTAGCGGGAGGGGTCGATACGCAGTATTTT. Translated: CASSVGLAGGVDTQYF.

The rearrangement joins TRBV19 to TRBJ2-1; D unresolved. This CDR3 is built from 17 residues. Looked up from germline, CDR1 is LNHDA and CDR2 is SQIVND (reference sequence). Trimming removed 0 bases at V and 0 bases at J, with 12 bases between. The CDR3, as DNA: TGTGCCAGTAGTATAGATTCTGCTCTTAGCTCCTACAATGAGCAGTTCTTC. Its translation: CASSIDSALSSYNEQFF.